Listed below are T cell receptor beta chains from one sample, sequenced in a study of T cells after yellow fever vaccination. MiXCR was run by TCRdb on the 5' RACE reads, yielding one entry per CDR3 protein. The data show about 320,000 distinct CDR3 sequences, roughly 10% seen once. The sample in question was CD4+ T cells sorted from PBMCs, obtained 45 days after the yellow fever booster vaccination. The receptors were sampled from a man aged 18 to 29 who received the YFV17D yellow fever vaccine. Each CDR3 is given without its conserved first and last residue. Rows may omit the clone size; those that give it use once, few, many or a size class.

j_call v_call clone_size cdr3_aa
TRBJ2-2 TRBV4-3 many ASSPRDRGLRNTGELF
TRBJ2-2 TRBV7-3 few ASSPMAGGGELF
TRBJ2-2 TRBV12-3/TRBV12-4 - ASSPPSGLAGTFPGELF
TRBJ2-1 TRBV20-1 - SATLGGALYNEQF
TRBJ2-3 TRBV7-2 - ASRSPGRKLY
TRBJ2-1 TRBV30 few AWSKTLAGEQF
TRBJ1-3 TRBV28 - ASSLQLSGNTIY
TRBJ2-1 TRBV20-1 few SARTPGPFNEQF
TRBJ1-6 TRBV12-3/TRBV12-4 few ASRGGVDSPLH
TRBJ2-3 TRBV7-2 - ASSRRRQGATDTQY
TRBJ2-3 TRBV7-9 - ASAQTLTASADTQY
TRBJ2-3 TRBV9 - ASSPRDRRGWADTQY
TRBJ1-1 TRBV11-2 few ASRAHLQGTEAF
TRBJ1-5 TRBV7-9 - AIESGADQPQH
TRBJ2-6 TRBV7-8 few ASSLVGYSGANVLT
TRBJ1-2 TRBV7-2 few ASGQDYGYT
TRBJ2-7 TRBV4-1 many ASSQAAGFYEQY
TRBJ1-5 TRBV11-1 few ASSLKGENQPQH
TRBJ2-5 TRBV7-9 few ASSPAGRQETQY
TRBJ1-3 TRBV12-3/TRBV12-4 - ASSTYRGNTIY
TRBJ2-3 TRBV6-2/TRBV6-3 few ASSYPARGGGQY